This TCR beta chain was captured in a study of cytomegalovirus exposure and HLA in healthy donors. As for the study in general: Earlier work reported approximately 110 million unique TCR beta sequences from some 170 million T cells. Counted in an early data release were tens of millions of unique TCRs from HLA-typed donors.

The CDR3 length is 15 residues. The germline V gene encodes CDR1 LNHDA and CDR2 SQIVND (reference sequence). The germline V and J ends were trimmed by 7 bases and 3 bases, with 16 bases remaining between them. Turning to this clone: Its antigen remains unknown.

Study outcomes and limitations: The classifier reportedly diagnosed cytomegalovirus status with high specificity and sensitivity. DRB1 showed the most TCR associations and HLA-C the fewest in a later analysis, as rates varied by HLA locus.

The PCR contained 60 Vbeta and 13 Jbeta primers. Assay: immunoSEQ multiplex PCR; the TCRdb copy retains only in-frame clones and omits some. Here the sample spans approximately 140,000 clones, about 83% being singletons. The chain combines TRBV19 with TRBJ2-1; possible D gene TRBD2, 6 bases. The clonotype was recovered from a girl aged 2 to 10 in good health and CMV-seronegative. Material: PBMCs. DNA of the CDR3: TGTGCCAGTATGGGTTTTGCGGACTACTACAATGAGCAGTTCTTC. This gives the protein CASMGFADYYNEQFF. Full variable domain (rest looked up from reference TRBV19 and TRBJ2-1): DGGITQSPKYLFRKEGQNVTLSCEQNLNHDAMYWYRQDPGQGLRLIYYSQIVNDFQKGDIAEGYSVSREKKESFPLTVTSAQKNPTAFYLCASMGFADYYNEQFFGPGTRLTVL.